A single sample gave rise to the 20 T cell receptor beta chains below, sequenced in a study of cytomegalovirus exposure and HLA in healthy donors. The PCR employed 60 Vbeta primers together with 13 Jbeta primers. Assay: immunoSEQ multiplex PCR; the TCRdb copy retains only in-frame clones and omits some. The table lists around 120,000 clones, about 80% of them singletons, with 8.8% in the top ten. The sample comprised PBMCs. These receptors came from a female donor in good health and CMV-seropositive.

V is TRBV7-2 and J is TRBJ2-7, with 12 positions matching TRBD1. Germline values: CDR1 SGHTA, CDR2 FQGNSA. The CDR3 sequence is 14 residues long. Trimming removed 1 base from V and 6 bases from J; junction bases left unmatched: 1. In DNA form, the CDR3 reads TGTGCCAGCAGCTTAGGGGACAGGGGGCGCGAGCAGTACTTC. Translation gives CASSLGDRGREQYF.

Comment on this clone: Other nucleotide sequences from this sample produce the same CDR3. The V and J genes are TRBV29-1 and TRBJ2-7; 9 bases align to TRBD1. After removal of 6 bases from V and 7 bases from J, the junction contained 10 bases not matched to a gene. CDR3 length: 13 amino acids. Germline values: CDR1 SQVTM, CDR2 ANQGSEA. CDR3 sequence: CSVLTGGRDEQYF. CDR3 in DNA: TGCAGCGTCCTGACAGGGGGGCGGGATGAGCAGTACTTC.

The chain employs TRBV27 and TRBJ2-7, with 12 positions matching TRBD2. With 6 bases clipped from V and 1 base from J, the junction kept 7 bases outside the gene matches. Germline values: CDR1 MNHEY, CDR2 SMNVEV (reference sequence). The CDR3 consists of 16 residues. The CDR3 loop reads CASSRLAGASSYEQYF. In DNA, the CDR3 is TGTGCCAGCAGCCGACTAGCGGGGGCCTCTTCCTACGAGCAGTACTTC.

DNA for the CDR3: TGTGCCAGTAGTATAGTCGAGGGCAGGGGGCACACTGAAGCTTTCTTT. This sequence encodes CASSIVEGRGHTEAFF. The rearrangement joins TRBV19 to TRBJ1-1, with 8 bases matching TRBD1. Trimming at V came to 1 base and at J to 3 bases, leaving 7 bases not matched to a gene. Germline-derived CDR1 and CDR2 are LNHDA and SQIVND (reference sequence). CDR3 length equals 16 residues.

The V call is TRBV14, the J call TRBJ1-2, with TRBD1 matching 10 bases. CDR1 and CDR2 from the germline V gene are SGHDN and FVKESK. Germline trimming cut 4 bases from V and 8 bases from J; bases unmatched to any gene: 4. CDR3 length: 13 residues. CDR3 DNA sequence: TGTGCCAGCAGCCTAAGGACAGGGGGGGGCTACACCTTC. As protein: CASSLRTGGGYTF.

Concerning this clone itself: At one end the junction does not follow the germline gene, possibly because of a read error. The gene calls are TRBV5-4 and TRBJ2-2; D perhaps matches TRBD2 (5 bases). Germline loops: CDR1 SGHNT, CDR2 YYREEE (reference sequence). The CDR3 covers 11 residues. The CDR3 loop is CAMENTGELFF. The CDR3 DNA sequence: TGTGCCATGGAAAACACCGGGGAGTTGTTTTTT.

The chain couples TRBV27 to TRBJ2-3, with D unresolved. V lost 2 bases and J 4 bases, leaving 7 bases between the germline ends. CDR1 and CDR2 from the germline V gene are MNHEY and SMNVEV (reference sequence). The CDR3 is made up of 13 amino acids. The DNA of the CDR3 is TGTGCCAGCAGTTTACAAGCGCCAGATACGCAGTATTTT. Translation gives CASSLQAPDTQYF.

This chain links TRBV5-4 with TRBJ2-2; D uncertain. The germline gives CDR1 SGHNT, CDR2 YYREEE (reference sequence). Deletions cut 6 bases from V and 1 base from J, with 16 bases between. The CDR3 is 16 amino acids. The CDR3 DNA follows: TGTGCCAGCATCCGCGACCCGGGTCAGAACACCGGGGAGCTGTTTTTT. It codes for CASIRDPGQNTGELFF.

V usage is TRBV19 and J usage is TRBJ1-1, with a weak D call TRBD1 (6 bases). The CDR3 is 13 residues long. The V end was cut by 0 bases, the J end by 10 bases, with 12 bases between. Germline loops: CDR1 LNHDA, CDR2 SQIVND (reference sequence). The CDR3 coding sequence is TGTGCCAGTAGTATAGATCAGGGGAGAGGAGCTTTCTTT. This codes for CASSIDQGRGAFF.

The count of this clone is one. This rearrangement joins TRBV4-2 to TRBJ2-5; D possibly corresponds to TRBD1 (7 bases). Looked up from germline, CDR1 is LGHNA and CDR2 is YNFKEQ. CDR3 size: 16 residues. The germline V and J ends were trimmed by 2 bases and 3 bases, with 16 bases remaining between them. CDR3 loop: CASSQFPGGLEETQYF. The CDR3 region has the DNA TGTGCCAGCAGCCAATTCCCAGGGGGACTCGAAGAGACCCAGTACTTC.

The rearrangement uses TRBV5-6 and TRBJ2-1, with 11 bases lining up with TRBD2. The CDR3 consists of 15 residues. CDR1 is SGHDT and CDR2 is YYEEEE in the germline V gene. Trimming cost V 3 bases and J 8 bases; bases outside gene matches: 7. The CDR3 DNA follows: TGTGCCAGCAGCTCTAGACTAGCGGGGCTGGATGAGCAGTTCTTC. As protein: CASSSRLAGLDEQFF.

The CDR3 loop is CASSSTSGNEQFF. The CDR3 DNA sequence: TGTGCCAGCAGTTCGACTAGCGGCAATGAGCAGTTCTTC. This sequence joins TRBV6-6 and TRBJ2-1, with 9 bases identical to TRBD2. This CDR3 is 13 amino acids long. The ends lost 4 bases at V and 6 bases at J; junction bases unmatched: 1. Germline V gene data show CDR1 as MNHNY and CDR2 as SVGAGI (reference sequence).

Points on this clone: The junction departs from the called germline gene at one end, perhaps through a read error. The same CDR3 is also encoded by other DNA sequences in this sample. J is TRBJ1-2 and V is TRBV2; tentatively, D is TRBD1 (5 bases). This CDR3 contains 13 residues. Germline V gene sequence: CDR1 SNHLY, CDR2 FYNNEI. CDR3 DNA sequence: TGTGCCAGCAGTGACAGGGAGGACTATGGCTACACTTTC. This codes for CASSDREDYGYTF.

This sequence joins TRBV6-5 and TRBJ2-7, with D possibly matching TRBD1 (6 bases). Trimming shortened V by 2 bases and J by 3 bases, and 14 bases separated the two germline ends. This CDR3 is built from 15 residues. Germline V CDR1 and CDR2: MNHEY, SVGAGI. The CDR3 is CASSYPGQGHYEQYF. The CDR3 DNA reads TGTGCCAGCAGTTACCCCGGCCAGGGGCACTACGAGCAGTACTTC.

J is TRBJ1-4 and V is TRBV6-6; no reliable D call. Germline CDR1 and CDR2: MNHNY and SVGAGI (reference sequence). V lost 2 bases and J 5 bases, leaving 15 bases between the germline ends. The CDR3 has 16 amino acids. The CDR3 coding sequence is TGTGCCAGCAGTTACCGGGGTTTCGAGGGAAATGAAAAACTGTTTTTT. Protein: CASSYRGFEGNEKLFF.

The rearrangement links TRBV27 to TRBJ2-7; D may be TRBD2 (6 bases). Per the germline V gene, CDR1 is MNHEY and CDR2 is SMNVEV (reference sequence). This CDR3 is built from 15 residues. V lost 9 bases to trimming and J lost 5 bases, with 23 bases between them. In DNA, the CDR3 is TGTGCCAGTTCCTATACGGACTATAGATCGCACGAGCAGTACTTC. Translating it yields CASSYTDYRSHEQYF.

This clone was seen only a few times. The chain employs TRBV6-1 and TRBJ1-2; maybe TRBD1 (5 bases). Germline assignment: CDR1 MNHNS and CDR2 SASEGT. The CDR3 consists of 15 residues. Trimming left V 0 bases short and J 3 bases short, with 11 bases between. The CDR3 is CASSEALGGDYGYTF. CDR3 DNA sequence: TGTGCCAGCAGTGAAGCGCTCGGGGGGGACTATGGCTACACCTTC.

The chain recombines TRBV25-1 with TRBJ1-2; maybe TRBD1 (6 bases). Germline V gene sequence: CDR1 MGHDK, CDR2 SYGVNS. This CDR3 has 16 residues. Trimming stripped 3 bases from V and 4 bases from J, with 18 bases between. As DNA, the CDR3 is TGTGCCAGCAGTGACCTTGTAGGACAGCCCTTCTATGGCTACACCTTC. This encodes CASSDLVGQPFYGYTF.

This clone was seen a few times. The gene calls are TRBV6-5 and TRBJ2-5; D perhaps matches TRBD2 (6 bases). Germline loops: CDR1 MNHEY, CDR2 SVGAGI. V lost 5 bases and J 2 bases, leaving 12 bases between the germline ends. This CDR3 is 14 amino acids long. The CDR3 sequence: CASSNAGRQETQYF. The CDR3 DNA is TGTGCCAGCAGTAACGCGGGGCGTCAAGAGACCCAGTACTTC.

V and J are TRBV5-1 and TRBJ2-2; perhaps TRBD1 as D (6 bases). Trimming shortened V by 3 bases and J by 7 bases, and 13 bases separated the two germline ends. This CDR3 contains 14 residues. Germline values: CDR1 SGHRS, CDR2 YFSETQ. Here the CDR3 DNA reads TGCGCCAGCAGCTACTACAGGGTCGGCGGGGAGCTGTTTTTT. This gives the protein CASSYYRVGGELFF.